This T cell receptor (beta chain) was retrieved from a study of CD8 T cells in ankylosing spondylitis. Whole-study findings and limits: Past research had described some motif variants in reactive arthritis synovial fluid and blood.

The CDR3 has 16 residues. The germline V gene has CDR1 SGHNT and CDR2 YENEEA. V lost 0 bases and J lost 4, with 15 bases in between. As for this clonotype: Its antigen is not known.

TCRdb fed the 5' RACE reads into MiXCR, producing one record per CDR3 protein. Altogether 150,000 to 200,000 distinct CDR3 sequences are present, around a sixth being singletons, with the ten largest covering around 4.7%. The sequence came from a male donor under 35 with ankylosing spondylitis or in good health (not recorded which). The chain couples TRBV11-3 to TRBJ2-5; TRBD2 is a possible D gene (5 bases). The sample taken for sequencing was blood, either unsorted or a sorted T cell fraction (not recorded which). CDR3: CASSLDRASWGETQYF. CDR3 nucleotide sequence: TGTGCCAGCAGCTTAGATCGTGCTAGCTGGGGAGAGACCCAGTACTTC.